This T cell receptor beta chain was sequenced during a study of OX40 agonist ivuxolimab in advanced cancers. Germline V CDR1 and CDR2: SGHRS, YFSETQ. V shed 3 bases and J shed 0 bases, with 16 bases lying between them. The CDR3 consists of 17 residues. Using immunoSEQ multiplex PCR, the repertoire was profiled, and TCRdb retains in-frame clones only, with some absent. The sample lists over 65,000 clones, about 86% seen once, with approximately 6.5% in the top ten. The receptor comes from an adult with an advanced solid tumor such as melanoma, head and neck, liver or kidney cancer. J is TRBJ2-1 and V is TRBV5-1, with D possibly being TRBD1 or TRBD2 (5 bases each). Source: CD4+ or CD8+ T cells sorted from blood, taken in a trial of the OX40 agonist ivuxolimab. The DNA of the CDR3 is TGCGCCAGCAGCTGGGACCCGCTAGTAGGCTCCTACAATGAGCAGTTCTTC. Translation gives CASSWDPLVGSYNEQFF.